Below, 5 T cell receptor beta chains from the same sample are listed, as sequenced in a study of blood T cell repertoires in COVID-19. Sequencing used immunoSEQ multiplex PCR; TCRdb keeps in-frame clones, though not all of them. The table records approximately 89,000 clones, 75% to 85% of them present only once. The source material was peripheral blood. These TCRs come from a human donor in a cohort sampled during active COVID-19.

The chain joins TRBV7-3 to TRBJ1-2; TRBD1 aligns across 9 bases. Germline V gene sequence: CDR1 SGHTA, CDR2 FQGTGA. The CDR3 totals 13 residues. The J segment lost 5 bases and the V segment lost 4 bases, leaving 2 bases of the junction unmatched. The CDR3 is CASSWGQGYGYTF. CDR3 DNA: TGTGCCAGCAGCTGGGGACAGGGATATGGCTACACCTTC.

The CDR3, as DNA: TGCAGTGCTAGTAAAATAGTTTCGCCGAATGAAAAACTGTTTTTT. It specifies CSASKIVSPNEKLFF. This rearrangement joins TRBV20-1 to TRBJ1-4, with D uncertain. The CDR3 has 15 amino acids. The V gene lost 3 bases and the J gene lost 5 bases, with 16 bases spanning the gap. The germline CDR1 and CDR2 sequences are DFQATT and SNEGSKA (reference sequence).

The chain couples TRBV5-1 to TRBJ1-4; weak D call: TRBD1 (5 bases). CDR3 length equals 16 residues. Germline V gene data show CDR1 as SGHRS and CDR2 as YFSETQ. Trimming stripped 0 bases from V and 4 bases from J, with 13 bases between. The CDR3 here is CASSLGGTGGNEKLFF. Written as DNA, the CDR3 is TGCGCCAGCAGCTTGGGGGGGACGGGAGGTAATGAAAAACTGTTTTTT.

Comments on this clone: Other DNA sequences in this specimen translate into the identical CDR3. The chain links TRBV28 to TRBJ1-3; D is uncertain. CDR1 is MDHEN and CDR2 is SYDVKM in the germline V gene. This CDR3 contains 14 residues. V was cut by 2 bases and J by 0 bases, with 5 bases left in between. The CDR3 DNA follows: TGTGCCAGCAGTTTACCGAGCTCTGGAAACACCATATATTTT. It translates to CASSLPSSGNTIYF.

CDR3 sequence: CASSPQPGQGAYEQYF. The CDR3 bases are TGTGCCAGCAGCCCTCAACCGGGACAGGGGGCATACGAGCAGTACTTC. The V gene is TRBV3-1 (or the pseudogene TRBV3-2), the J gene TRBJ2-7; TRBD1 aligns across 12 bases. V was clipped by 4 bases and J by 4 bases; unmatched bases: 8. The CDR3 has 16 residues. Germline values: CDR1 LGHDT, CDR2 YNNKEL (reference sequence).